The entry below gives a single T cell receptor (beta chain) sequence along with its context. What it binds is not known. The CDR3 extends over 14 amino acids. V was pared by 5 bases and J by 2 bases, with 5 bases of the junction left unmatched. Germline CDR1 and CDR2: SGHTA and FQGTGA. Method: immunoSEQ multiplex PCR; TCRdb's copy keeps in-frame clones and lacks some. Of more than 150,000 clones listed, roughly 90% are singletons. As to time point: blood 2 weeks post-SBRT. As to treatment: 15 Gy SBRT to primary tumor, nephrectomy 4 weeks later. Serial blood draws occurred at baseline and 2 and 4 weeks post-SBRT. This entry belongs to a study of radiation and T cells in renal cell carcinoma. Study information: Nephrectomy followed 15 Gy stereotactic body radiation by 4 weeks.

Broader study findings: No pretreatment tumor biopsies were available for baseline clonotypes. Top tumor clonotypes rose in blood 2 weeks post-radiation, then contracted.

The sequences come from blood, collected from a patient whose treatment included radiotherapy and nephrectomy. The rearrangement joins TRBV7-3 to TRBJ2-7, with TRBD2 matching 8 bases. The clonotype comes from a woman aged 45-65 years with renal cell carcinoma. The DNA of the CDR3 is TGTGCCAGCAGCCCGACTAGCGTTGCCTACGAGCAGTACTTC. Amino acid sequence: CASSPTSVAYEQYF.